This T cell receptor (beta chain) was identified in a study of siplizumab effects on memory and regulatory T cells. Germline CDR1 reads LNHNV; CDR2 reads YYDKDF (reference sequence). V gave up 7 bases and J gave up 0 bases, with 9 bases separating them. This CDR3 comprises 13 residues. Some clones are missing from TCRdb's copy, which holds only in-frame ones; the method was immunoSEQ multiplex PCR. The sample lists some 100,000 clones, about 90% seen once, with 0.75% in the top ten. This chain joins TRBV15 and TRBJ1-1; D not resolved. Sequences were obtained from Tregs sorted from blood. The sequence derives from a human donor in good health. For the CDR3, the DNA is TGTGCCACCACCCAAAGCCTGAACACTGAAGCTTTCTTT. Translated: CATTQSLNTEAFF.